The sequence of this T cell receptor (beta chain) was determined in a study of identical twins. Per germline, CDR1 SNHLY and CDR2 FYNNEI. This CDR3 is built from 13 residues. The V and J ends lost 6 bases and 5 bases respectively, with 11 bases between them. From the 5' RACE reads, TCRdb called clonotypes with MiXCR, one entry per CDR3 protein. The repertoire consists of roughly 350,000 distinct CDR3 sequences, with 8.5% to 10% occurring once and the leading ten covering about 9.1%. This clonotype appeared a few times. Antigen: not known. Study results and caveats: Possibly, invariant MAIT and iNKT cells partly confounded zero-insertion analyses. In cord blood, abundant beta clonotypes had fewer insertions; memory showed no trend.

The sample consisted of naive T cells sorted from blood. This TCR was sampled from a woman between 50 and 59 years old in good health. The chain employs TRBV2 and TRBJ1-5, with D possibly TRBD1 on 6 matching bases. The CDR3 loop reads CASRGDIDQPQHF. CDR3 nucleotides: TGTGCCAGCAGGGGGGACATTGATCAGCCCCAGCATTTT.